This TCR beta chain derives from a study of blood T cell repertoires in COVID-19. The CDR3 contains 17 residues. From germline, CDR1 is LGHNT and CDR2 FRNRAP. Trimming shortened V by 0 bases and J by 5 bases, and 19 bases separated the two germline ends. As processed by the authors: Quantification of nucleated cells was approximated via reference gene primer amplification. Method: immunoSEQ multiplex PCR; TCRdb's copy keeps in-frame clones and lacks some. V, J and clone size are taken as reported in that table, and D and trimming were inferred from the DNA itself. Among some 220,000 clones listed, more than 70% were seen once.

The clonotype was recovered from a human donor in a cohort sampled during active COVID-19. The rearrangement joins TRBV12-5 to TRBJ1-2; D is possibly TRBD1 (5 bases). Sequencing was done on a sample of peripheral blood. CDR3 nucleotide sequence: TGTGCTAGTGGTTTGGTAATAAGGGAGGGCAGGGAATATGGCTACACCTTC. It is translated as CASGLVIREGREYGYTF.